One and the same sample provided the 30 T cell receptor beta chains below, sequenced in a study of CXCR3-negative and CXCR3-positive naive CD8 T cells. 5' RACE that incorporated UMI labels was used to prepare the TRB cDNA libraries. TCRdb re-called the 5' RACE reads; every CDR3 protein appears as one record, without DNA. This listing includes roughly 48,000 distinct CDR3 sequences. Sequenced material: memory CD8+ T cells from blood. These receptors all stem from a human donor in good health. Some clones in this sample may be carry-over from other donors' samples.

V and J are TRBV29-1 and TRBJ2-7; TCRdb's assignment of TRBD1 cannot be checked, as there is no DNA. CDR3 length: 14 residues. CDR1 is SQVTM, CDR2 ANQGSEA, per germline. The CDR3 sequence: CSVEIPGQAYEQYF.

This clonotype is classed as medium-sized (0.01 to 0.1%) by frequency. The V and J genes are TRBV10-1 and TRBJ1-4. Germline V gene lookup returns CDR1 WNHNN and CDR2 SYGVQD (reference sequence). The CDR3 loop spans 13 amino acids. The CDR3 loop is CASSEGANEKLFF.

The CDR3 is CASSQEAGGGHYEQYF. The chain combines TRBV4-3 with TRBJ2-7; without DNA, the TCRdb call of TRBD2 cannot be checked. Germline CDR1 LGHNA, CDR2 YSLEER. This CDR3 has 16 amino acids.

The V call is TRBV5-1, the J call TRBJ2-7. Germline V gives CDR1 SGHRS, CDR2 YFSETQ. This CDR3 region has 12 residues. CDR3: CASSLEPYEQYF.

The chain couples TRBV7-9 to TRBJ2-1; TCRdb's assignment of TRBD1 cannot be checked, as there is no DNA. CDR1 is SEHNR, CDR2 FQNEAQ, per germline (reference sequence). The CDR3 sequence is 12 residues long. CDR3 residues: CASSFTGNEQFF.

The chain uses TRBV5-1 and TRBJ2-7; checking the TCRdb D call of TRBD2 is not possible without DNA. The CDR3 is made up of 15 amino acids. Germline V lookup: CDR1 SGHRS, CDR2 YFSETQ. The CDR3 region is CASSLGLAQSYEQYF.

This rearrangement joins TRBV27 to TRBJ1-6. Germline CDR1 MNHEY, CDR2 SMNVEV (reference sequence). The CDR3 runs 16 residues. Here the CDR3 reads CASSFGQHDYNSPLHF.

The chain recombines TRBV6-5 with TRBJ1-1. Germline V gene data show CDR1 as MNHEY and CDR2 as SVGAGI. This CDR3 region has 13 residues. This CDR3 reads CASSSPENTEAFF.

The chain has TRBV18 and TRBJ2-5; TCRdb indicates TRBD1, and absent DNA this call remains unverified. Germline CDR1 is KGHSH and CDR2 is LQKENI. The CDR3 has 14 amino acids. The CDR3 sequence: CASSPRYRDETQYF.

The chain uses TRBV6-5 and TRBJ1-2; without DNA, the TCRdb call of TRBD1 cannot be checked. The CDR3 consists of 14 residues. Germline V gene lookup returns CDR1 MNHEY and CDR2 SVGAGI. CDR3 amino acids: CASSSRGVNYGYTF.

The J gene is TRBJ2-1, the V gene TRBV3-1; TCRdb outputs TRBD1, but without DNA this stays unchecked. Per germline, CDR1 LGHDT and CDR2 YNNKEL (reference sequence). CDR3 length: 16 residues. This CDR3 is CASSQSRTGVYNEQFF.

The chain is built from TRBV6-5 and TRBJ1-2; TCRdb picks TRBD1, but there is no DNA to check that call. This CDR3 spans 15 amino acids. From germline, CDR1 is MNHEY and CDR2 SVGAGI. The CDR3: CASSYSDRANYGYTF.

The rearrangement joins TRBV12-3 or TRBV12-4 to TRBJ2-7; TCRdb gives TRBD1 as the D gene, but with no DNA this cannot be confirmed. The CDR3 length is 16 residues. CDR3 sequence: CASRPRAGGSSYEQYF.

The rearrangement uses TRBV20-1 and TRBJ2-1; the TCRdb D gene call, TRBD2, has no DNA to confirm it. Per germline, CDR1 DFQATT and CDR2 SNEGSKA (reference sequence). This CDR3 region has 12 residues. The CDR3 loop is CSRASDEREQFF.

V and J are TRBV4-1 and TRBJ2-2. Looked up from germline, CDR1 is MGHRA and CDR2 is YSYEKL. This CDR3 comprises 17 residues. The CDR3 loop is CASSPDSWPWNTGELFF.

CDR3 sequence: CSVVAPEEGRETQYF. The rearrangement uses TRBV29-1 and TRBJ2-5; the TCRdb call, TRBD1, lacks DNA for checking. This CDR3 is 15 amino acids long. Germline loops: CDR1 SQVTM, CDR2 ANQGSEA.

The rearrangement joins TRBV7-9 to TRBJ2-1. The CDR3 has 13 residues. Germline V gene lookup returns CDR1 SEHNR and CDR2 FQNEAQ (reference sequence). The CDR3 here is CASSYQHAGEQFF.

V gene TRBV19 combines with J gene TRBJ2-1; TCRdb names TRBD2, which stays unverified in the absence of DNA. The CDR3 is 15 residues long. Germline assignment: CDR1 LNHDA and CDR2 SQIVND (reference sequence). The chain's CDR3 is CASRSRTRLDNEQFF.

The CDR3: CASSQLTSGGLHSPVAKNIQYF. V usage is TRBV23-1 and J usage is TRBJ2-4; TCRdb's D call, TRBD2, is unchecked because there is no DNA. TRBV23-1 is noted as an ORF with a role that remains uncertain. The CDR3 runs to 22 residues.

The V and J genes are TRBV28 and TRBJ1-2; TCRdb selects TRBD1, and the lack of DNA leaves this call unchecked. The CDR3 covers 13 residues. CDR1 MDHEN and CDR2 SYDVKM come from the germline V gene. CDR3 sequence reads: CAAHYGTEDGYTF.

This chain links TRBV29-1 with TRBJ2-3; there is no DNA to check the TCRdb D call of TRBD1. Germline loops: CDR1 SQVTM, CDR2 ANQGSEA. The CDR3 is made up of 18 amino acids. CDR3 sequence: CSVVLGMGDRDYTDTQYF.

The chain links TRBV5-1 to TRBJ2-7; TCRdb proposes TRBD1, but this gene call is untestable without DNA. The CDR3 runs to 15 residues. Germline assignment: CDR1 SGHRS and CDR2 YFSETQ. The CDR3 loop is CASSLASQGFDEQYF.

The rearrangement uses TRBV6-5 and TRBJ1-5. Germline V gives CDR1 MNHEY, CDR2 SVGAGI. CDR3 length: 14 amino acids. CDR3 amino acids: CASSPYRFGEPQHF.

The chain links TRBV7-6 to TRBJ2-7; as DNA is missing, the TRBD1 call by TCRdb cannot be tested. CDR3 size: 14 residues. The germline V gene encodes CDR1 SGHVS and CDR2 FNYEAQ. The CDR3 here is CASSPTPTGDEQYF.

The gene calls are TRBV3-1 and TRBJ1-2; lacking DNA, the TRBD1 call made by TCRdb goes unchecked. Germline V CDR1 and CDR2: LGHDT, YNNKEL (reference sequence). The CDR3 spans 15 residues. CDR3 loop: CASSQESAGAGGYTF.

The CDR3 sequence: CASSYTTGPRSYGYTF. The chain is built from TRBV6-5 and TRBJ1-2. The CDR3 has 16 amino acids. Per the germline V gene, CDR1 is MNHEY and CDR2 is SVGAGI.

The chain recombines TRBV7-3 with TRBJ1-3. The germline V gene has CDR1 SGHTA and CDR2 FQGTGA. The CDR3 loop spans 13 amino acids. CDR3 loop: CASSLSTGNTIYF.

The chain uses TRBV29-1 and TRBJ1-2; TCRdb outputs TRBD1, but without DNA this stays unchecked. The CDR3 has 14 amino acids. Germline V lookup: CDR1 SQVTM, CDR2 ANQGSEA. The CDR3 loop is CSVEDLGGSYGYTF. Full variable domain (rest looked up from reference TRBV29-1 and TRBJ1-2): SAVISQKPSRDICQRGTSLTIQCQVDSQVTMMFWYRQQPGQSLTLIATANQGSEATYESGFVIDKFPISRPNLTFSTLTVSNMSPEDSSIYLCSVEDLGGSYGYTFGSGTRLTVV.

The chain joins TRBV3-1 to TRBJ2-7; there is no DNA to check the TCRdb D call of TRBD2. The CDR3 is made up of 18 amino acids. Germline CDR1 is LGHDT and CDR2 is YNNKEL (reference sequence). The CDR3 sequence: CASSQESGREDFSYEQYF.

The CDR3 spells CASSGGYSYEQYF. The gene calls are TRBV6-1 and TRBJ2-7; TCRdb outputs TRBD2, but without DNA this stays unchecked. The CDR3 spans 13 residues. The germline V gene has CDR1 MNHNS and CDR2 SASEGT.